This T cell receptor (beta chain) was captured in a study of T cell repertoires in cytomegalovirus infection (dated by TCRdb to the late 2010s). Broadly, across the study: Donor HLA type was relevant to the analysis, as public TCR beta signatures indicated carriage of CMV infection together with the matching HLA type. Study-level results and caveats: The ex vivo response was dominated by HLA-C-restricted CMV-specific TCR beta clonotypes, and the single most frequent clonotype in two of eight donors was supplied by these HLA-C-restricted clonotypes. In both this cohort and an independent cohort of some 380 donors, the cumulative frequency of public TCR beta family members distinguished carriers of CMV infection plus the relevant HLA type.

Sequences MGHDK (CDR1) and SYGVNS (CDR2) are obtained from the germline V gene. From the cysteine up to the phenylalanine, the CDR3 has a length of 11 residues. The kept DNA is CDR3 alone, 33 bases in frame from the first base. V sheds 6 bases and J sheds 6 bases, leaving 8 bases between their ends. This clonotype was observed a few times. Which antigen it targets is not known. Base qualities are not at hand, and no much larger clone is one base apart. The listed sequencing device is Illumina HiSeq 1500. TCRdb trimmed public reads at Q25 via fastp, called clones via MiXCR and kept in-frame beta chains. Records with the same CDR3 protein are collapsed into one entry carrying the most frequent genes and DNA. The sample table contains 150,000 to 200,000 distinct CDR3 sequences; only one count was recorded for around 14% of them. 27% of the sample rests with the top ten.

Sample: PBMCs. The TCR comes from a human donor in good health (CMV status not recorded). Some clones in this sample may be carry-over from other donors' samples. The V and J genes are TRBV25-1 and TRBJ1-1; the D gene is unclear. The CDR3 region has the sequence CASRVLAEAFF. The nucleotides are TGTGCCAGCAGGGTATTGGCTGAAGCTTTCTTT. Extended through the reference TRBV25-1 and TRBJ1-1 proteins, this CDR3 yields the full variable domain: EADIYQTPRYLVIGTGKKITLECSQTMGHDKMYWYQQDPGMELHLIHYSYGVNSTEKGDLSSESTVSRIRTEHFPLTLESARPSHTSQYLCASRVLAEAFFGQGTRLTVV.